This T cell receptor (beta chain) came from a study of control samples from healthy donors and cancer patients. Germline V lookup: CDR1 MNHEY, CDR2 SMNVEV (reference sequence). Trimming at V came to 4 bases and at J to 4 bases, leaving 6 bases not matched to a gene. CDR3 size: 16 residues. This clone was counted between two and nine times. This table comes from immunoSEQ multiplex PCR, and its TCRdb copy is limited to in-frame clones, with some not included. The data contain over 100,000 clones, 90% of them singletons. The chain couples TRBV27 to TRBJ1-3, with 11 bases identical to TRBD1. This receptor was identified in a man aged 35 to 55 in good health. Input material: blood. CDR3 protein: CASSSSGTGGGNTIYF. The CDR3, as DNA: TGTGCCAGCAGTTCGTCCGGGACAGGGGGAGGAAACACCATATATTTT.